This TCR beta chain was obtained from a study of beta chain features in type 1 diabetes. The overall study: Examination covered some 110,000,000 sorted cells spanning all samples. The study's findings and limits: The study found moderately but significantly shorter TCRB CDR3s in all four CD4+ subsets of Type 1 diabetes patients.

The CDR3 is 14 amino acids. V shed 4 bases and J 5 bases; nucleotides not matched to a gene: 4. Germline V gene lookup returns CDR1 ENHRY and CDR2 SYGVKD. Central memory, naive, regulatory and stem cell-like memory CD4+ cells were sorted by CD45RO/CCR7/CD25/CD127/CD95/CD27. Purity (above 98%) was reached by all sorted populations. The authors reverse transcribed all of the isolated RNA, so sequencing captured expressed TCRB transcripts. The protocol was immunoSEQ multiplex PCR, while the TCRdb copy is restricted to in-frame clones and leaves out a portion. The sample has about 700,000 clones; about an eighth are singletons. This clone has a handful of counts. The antigen remains unidentified.

The chain recombines TRBV10-3 with TRBJ1-5, with 8 bases fitting TRBD1. The sample was naive CD4+ T cells from blood. The sequence was obtained from a man between 18 and 29 years old with type 1 diabetes. CDR3 region: CAISGQGFHQPQHF. CDR3 nucleotides: TGTGCCATCAGTGGACAGGGGTTCCATCAGCCCCAGCATTTT.